A selection of T cell receptor beta chains follows, all from one sample in a study of control samples from healthy donors and cancer patients. This table comes from immunoSEQ multiplex PCR, and its TCRdb copy is limited to in-frame clones, with some not included. The table has around 57,000 clones, 85% to 95% seen once. Input material: PBMCs. The receptors shown here come from a man aged 25 to 40 with colorectal cancer. Each CDR3 is given with its conserved first and last residue. Fields, in order: clone size, J gene, D gene, V gene, CDR3 DNA, CDR3 protein. A D gene is named only where the DNA matches it firmly. Expanded clones are given a class, and other clones once, few, many or no size at all.

NA	TRBJ1-3	NA	TRBV11-2	TGTGCCAGCAGCTTAGTCGGAGTCTCTGGAAACACCATATATTTT	CASSLVGVSGNTIYF
NA	TRBJ1-1	TRBD1	TRBV25-1	TGTGCCAGCAGAAAGACAGGGGATGAAGCTTTCTTT	CASRKTGDEAFF
NA	TRBJ1-5	NA	TRBV13	TGTGCCAGCAGCTTAAAGGGCAGTTTAAATCAGCCCCAGCATTTT	CASSLKGSLNQPQHF
NA	TRBJ2-1	NA	TRBV11-2	TGTGCCAGCAGCTTAGGGAGGGGGTTCAATGAGCAGTTCTTC	CASSLGRGFNEQFF
NA	TRBJ1-2	NA	TRBV6-6	TGTGCCAGCAGTTCCCGGGAGTCGCCCTATGGCTACACCTTC	CASSSRESPYGYTF
once	TRBJ2-5	NA	TRBV5-4	TGTGCCAGCAGCTTGAGCGGAGTCCAAGAGACCCAGTACTTC	CASSLSGVQETQYF
NA	TRBJ2-5	NA	TRBV2	TGTGCCAGCAGCCGGCTCAGGGATGGGACCCAGTACTTC	CASSRLRDGTQYF
NA	TRBJ2-5	NA	TRBV7-2	TGTGCCAGCAGCTCCTACGGGGGACGAGAAGAGACCCAGTACTTC	CASSSYGGREETQYF
NA	TRBJ2-5	TRBD1	TRBV4-1	TGCGCCAGCAGCCAAGATCTGGGACAGCGACAAGAGACCCAGTACTTC	CASSQDLGQRQETQYF
NA	TRBJ1-2	TRBD1	TRBV3-1/TRBV3-2	TGTGCCAGCAGCCTCCTGGACAGGGGAGATAGCTACACCTTC	CASSLLDRGDSYTF
NA	TRBJ1-5	NA	TRBV12-1	TGTGCCAGCAGCTTTCCAGGGGGCAATCAGCCCCAGCATTTT	CASSFPGGNQPQHF
NA	TRBJ1-1	NA	TRBV27	TGTGCCAGCAGTGAACTAAGGGGGGCCAACACTGAAGCTTTCTTT	CASSELRGANTEAFF